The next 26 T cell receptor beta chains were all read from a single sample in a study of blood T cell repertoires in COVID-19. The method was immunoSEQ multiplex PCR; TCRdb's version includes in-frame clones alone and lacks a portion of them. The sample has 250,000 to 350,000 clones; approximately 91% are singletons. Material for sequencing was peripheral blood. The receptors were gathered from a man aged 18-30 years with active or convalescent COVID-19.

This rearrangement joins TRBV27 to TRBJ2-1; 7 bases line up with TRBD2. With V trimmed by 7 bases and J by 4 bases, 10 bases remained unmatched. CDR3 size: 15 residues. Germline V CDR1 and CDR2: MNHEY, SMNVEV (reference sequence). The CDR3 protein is CASTPGGTLYNEQFF. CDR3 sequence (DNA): TGTGCCAGCACTCCCGGGGGGACCCTTTACAATGAGCAGTTCTTC.

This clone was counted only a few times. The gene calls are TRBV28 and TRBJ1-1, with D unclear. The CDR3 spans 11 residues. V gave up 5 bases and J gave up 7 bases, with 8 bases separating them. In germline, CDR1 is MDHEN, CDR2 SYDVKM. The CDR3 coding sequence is TGTGCCAGCAGTCCCGGTCTTGAAGCTTTCTTT. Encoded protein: CASSPGLEAFF. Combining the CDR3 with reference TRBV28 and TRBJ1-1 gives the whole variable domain DVKVTQSSRYLVKRTGEKVFLECVQDMDHENMFWYRQDPGLGLRLIYFSYDVKMKEKGDIPEGYSVSREKKERFSLILESASTNQTSMYLCASSPGLEAFFGQGTRLTVV.

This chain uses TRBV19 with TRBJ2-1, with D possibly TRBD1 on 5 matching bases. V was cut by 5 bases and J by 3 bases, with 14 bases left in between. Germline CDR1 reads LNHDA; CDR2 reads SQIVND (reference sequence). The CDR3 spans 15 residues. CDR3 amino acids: CASSLVGHDYNEQFF. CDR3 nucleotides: TGTGCCAGTAGTTTAGTCGGACACGACTACAATGAGCAGTTCTTC.

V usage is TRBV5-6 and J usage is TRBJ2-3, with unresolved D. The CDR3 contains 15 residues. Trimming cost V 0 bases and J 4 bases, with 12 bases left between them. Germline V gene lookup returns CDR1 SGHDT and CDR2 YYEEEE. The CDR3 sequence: CASSLGRPGSDTQYF. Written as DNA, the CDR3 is TGTGCCAGCAGCTTGGGCCGACCCGGGTCAGATACGCAGTATTTT.

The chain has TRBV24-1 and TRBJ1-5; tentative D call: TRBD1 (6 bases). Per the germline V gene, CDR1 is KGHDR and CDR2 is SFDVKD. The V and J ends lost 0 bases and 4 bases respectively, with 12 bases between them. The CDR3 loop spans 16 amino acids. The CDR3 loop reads CATSDLRPGENQPQHF. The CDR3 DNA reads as TGTGCCACCAGTGATTTGCGGCCAGGGGAAAATCAGCCCCAGCATTTT.

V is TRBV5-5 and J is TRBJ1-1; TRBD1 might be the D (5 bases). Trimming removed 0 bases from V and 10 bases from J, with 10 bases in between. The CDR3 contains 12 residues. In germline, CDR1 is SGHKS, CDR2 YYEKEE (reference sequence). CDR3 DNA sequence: TGTGCCAGCAGCTTGGATGGGGGGAGAGCTTTCTTT. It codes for CASSLDGGRAFF.

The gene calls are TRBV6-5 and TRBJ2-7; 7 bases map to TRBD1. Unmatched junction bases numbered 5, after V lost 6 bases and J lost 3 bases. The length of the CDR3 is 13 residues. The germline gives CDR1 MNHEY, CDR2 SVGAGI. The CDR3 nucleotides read TGTGCCAGCAGCGCAGGGGGATTCTACGAGCAGTACTTC. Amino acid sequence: CASSAGGFYEQYF.

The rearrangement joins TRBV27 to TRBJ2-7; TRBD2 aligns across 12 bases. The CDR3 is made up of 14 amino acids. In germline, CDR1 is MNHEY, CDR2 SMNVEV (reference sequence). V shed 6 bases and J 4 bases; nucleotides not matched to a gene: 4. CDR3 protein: CASSPGLAGYEQYF. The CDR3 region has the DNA TGTGCCAGCAGCCCGGGACTAGCGGGTTACGAGCAGTACTTC.

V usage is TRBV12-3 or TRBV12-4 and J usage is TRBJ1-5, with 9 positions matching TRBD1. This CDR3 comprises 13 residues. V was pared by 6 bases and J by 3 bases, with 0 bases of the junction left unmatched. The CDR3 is CASRQGANQPQHF. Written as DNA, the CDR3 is TGTGCCAGCAGACAGGGGGCCAATCAGCCCCAGCATTTT.

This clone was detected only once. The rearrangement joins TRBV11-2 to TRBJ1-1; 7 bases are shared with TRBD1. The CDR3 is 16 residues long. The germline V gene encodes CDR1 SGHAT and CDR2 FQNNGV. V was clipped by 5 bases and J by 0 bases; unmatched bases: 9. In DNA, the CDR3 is TGTGCCAGCAGCGTACGAAGACAGGGAATGAACACTGAAGCTTTCTTT. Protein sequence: CASSVRRQGMNTEAFF.

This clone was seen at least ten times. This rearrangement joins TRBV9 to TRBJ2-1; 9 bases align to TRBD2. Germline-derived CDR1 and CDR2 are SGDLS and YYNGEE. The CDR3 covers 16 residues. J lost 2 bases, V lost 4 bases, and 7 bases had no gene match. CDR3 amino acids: CASSKLAGQAYNEQFF. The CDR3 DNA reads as TGTGCCAGCAGCAAACTAGCGGGTCAGGCCTACAATGAGCAGTTCTTC.

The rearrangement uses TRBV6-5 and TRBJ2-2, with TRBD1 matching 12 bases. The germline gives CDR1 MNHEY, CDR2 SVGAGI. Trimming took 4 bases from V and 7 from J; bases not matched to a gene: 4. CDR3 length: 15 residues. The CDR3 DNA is TGTGCCAGCAGTTTGGGACAGGGGGCATTCGGGGAGCTGTTTTTT. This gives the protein CASSLGQGAFGELFF.

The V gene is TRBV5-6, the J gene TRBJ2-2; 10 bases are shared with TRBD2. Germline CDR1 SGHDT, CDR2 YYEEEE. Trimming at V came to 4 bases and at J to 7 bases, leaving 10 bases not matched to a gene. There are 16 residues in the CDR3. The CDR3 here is CASSDRKRGGFGELFF. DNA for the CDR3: TGTGCCAGCAGCGACCGTAAGCGGGGGGGCTTCGGGGAGCTGTTTTTT.

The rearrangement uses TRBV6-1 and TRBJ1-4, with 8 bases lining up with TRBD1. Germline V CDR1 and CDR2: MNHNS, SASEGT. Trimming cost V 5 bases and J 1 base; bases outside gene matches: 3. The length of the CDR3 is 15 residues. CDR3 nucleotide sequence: TGTGCCAGCAGTAACGGACAGGGAACTAATGAAAAACTGTTTTTT. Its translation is CASSNGQGTNEKLFF.

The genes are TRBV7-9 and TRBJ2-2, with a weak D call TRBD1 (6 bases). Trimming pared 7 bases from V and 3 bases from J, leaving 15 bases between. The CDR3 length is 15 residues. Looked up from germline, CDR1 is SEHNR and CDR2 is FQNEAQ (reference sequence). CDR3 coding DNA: TGTGCCAGCACCTCCGGGGACACAGACACCGGGGAGCTGTTTTTT. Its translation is CASTSGDTDTGELFF. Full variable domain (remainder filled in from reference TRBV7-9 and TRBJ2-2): DTGVSQNPRHKITKRGQNVTFRCDPISEHNRLYWYRQTLGQGPEFLTYFQNEAQLEKSRLLSDRFSAERPKGSFSTLEIQRTEQGDSAMYLCASTSGDTDTGELFFGEGSRLTVL.

The CDR3 sequence: CASSQQTGSLAASGNTIYF. The CDR3 region has the DNA TGCGCCAGCAGCCAACAGACAGGGAGTCTCGCCGCTTCTGGAAACACCATATATTTT. The chain recombines TRBV4-1 with TRBJ1-3; 7 positions agree with TRBD1. This CDR3 contains 19 residues. CDR1 is MGHRA and CDR2 is YSYEKL in the germline V gene. The junction had 14 bases not matched to a gene; V was cut back by 2 bases and J by 1 base.

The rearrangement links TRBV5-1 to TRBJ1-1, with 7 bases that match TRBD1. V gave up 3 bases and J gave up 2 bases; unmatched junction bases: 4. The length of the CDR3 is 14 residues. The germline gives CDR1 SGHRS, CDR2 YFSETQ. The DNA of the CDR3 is TGCGCCAGCAGCTGGGGGGACAGAAACACTGAAGCTTTCTTT. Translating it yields CASSWGDRNTEAFF.

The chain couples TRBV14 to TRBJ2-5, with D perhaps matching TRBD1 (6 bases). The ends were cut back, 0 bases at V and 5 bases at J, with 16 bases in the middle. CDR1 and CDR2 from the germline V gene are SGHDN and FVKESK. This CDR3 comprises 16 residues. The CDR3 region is CASSQDVTGLGETQYF. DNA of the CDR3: TGTGCCAGCAGCCAAGACGTTACAGGGTTGGGTGAGACCCAGTACTTC. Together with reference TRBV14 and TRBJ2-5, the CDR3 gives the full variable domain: EAGVTQFPSHSVIEKGQTVTLRCDPISGHDNLYWYRRVMGKEIKFLLHFVKESKQDESGMPNNRFLAERTGGTYSTLKVQPAELEDSGVYFCASSQDVTGLGETQYFGPGTRLLVL.

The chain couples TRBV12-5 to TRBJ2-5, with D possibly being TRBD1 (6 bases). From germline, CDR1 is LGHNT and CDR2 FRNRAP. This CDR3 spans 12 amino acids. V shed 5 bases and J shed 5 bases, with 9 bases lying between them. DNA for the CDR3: TGTGCTAGTGGTACAGGGTGGGAGACCCAGTACTTC. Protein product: CASGTGWETQYF. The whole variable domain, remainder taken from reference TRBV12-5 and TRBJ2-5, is DARVTQTPRHKVTEMGQEVTMRCQPILGHNTVFWYRQTMMQGLELLAYFRNRAPLDDSGMPKDRFSAEMPDATLATLKIQPSEPRDSAVYFCASGTGWETQYFGPGTRLLVL.

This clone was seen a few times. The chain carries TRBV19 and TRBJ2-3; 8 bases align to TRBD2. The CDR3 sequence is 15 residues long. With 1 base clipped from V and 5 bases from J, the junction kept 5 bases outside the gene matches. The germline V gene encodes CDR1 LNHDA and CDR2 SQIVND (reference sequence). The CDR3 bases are TGTGCCAGTAGTATAGCGGGGGGGCCCCTAGATACGCAGTATTTT. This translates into CASSIAGGPLDTQYF.

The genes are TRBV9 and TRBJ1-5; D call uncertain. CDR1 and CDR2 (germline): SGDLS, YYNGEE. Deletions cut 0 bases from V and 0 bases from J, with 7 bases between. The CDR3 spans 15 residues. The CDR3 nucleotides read TGTGCCAGCAGCGTAGGGGAGTATAGCAATCAGCCCCAGCATTTT. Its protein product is CASSVGEYSNQPQHF.

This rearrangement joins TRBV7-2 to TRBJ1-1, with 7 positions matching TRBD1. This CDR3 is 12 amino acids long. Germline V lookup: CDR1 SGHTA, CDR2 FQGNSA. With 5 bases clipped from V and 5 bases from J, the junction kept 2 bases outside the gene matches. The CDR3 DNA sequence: TGTGCCAGCAGCCCAGGGGGTACTGAAGCTTTCTTT. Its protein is CASSPGGTEAFF.

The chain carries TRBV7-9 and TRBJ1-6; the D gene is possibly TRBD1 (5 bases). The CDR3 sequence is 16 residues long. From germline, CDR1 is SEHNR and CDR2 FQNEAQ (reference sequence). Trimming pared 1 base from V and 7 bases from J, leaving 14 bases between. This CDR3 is CASSLVPGQGNSPLHF. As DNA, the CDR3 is TGTGCCAGCAGCTTAGTCCCCGGCCAGGGAAATTCACCCCTCCACTTT.

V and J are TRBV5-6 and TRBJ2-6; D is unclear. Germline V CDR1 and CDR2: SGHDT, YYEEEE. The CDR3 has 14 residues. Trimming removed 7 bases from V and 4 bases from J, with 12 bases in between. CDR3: CASVAGTGANVLTF. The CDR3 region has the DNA TGTGCCAGCGTGGCAGGTACGGGGGCCAACGTCCTGACTTTC.

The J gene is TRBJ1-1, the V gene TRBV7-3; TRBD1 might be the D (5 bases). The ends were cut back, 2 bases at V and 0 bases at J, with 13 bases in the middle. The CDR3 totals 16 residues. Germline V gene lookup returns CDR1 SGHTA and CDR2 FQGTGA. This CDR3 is CASSLSPGPLNTEAFF. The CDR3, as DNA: TGTGCCAGCAGCTTATCTCCAGGGCCGTTGAACACTGAAGCTTTCTTT.

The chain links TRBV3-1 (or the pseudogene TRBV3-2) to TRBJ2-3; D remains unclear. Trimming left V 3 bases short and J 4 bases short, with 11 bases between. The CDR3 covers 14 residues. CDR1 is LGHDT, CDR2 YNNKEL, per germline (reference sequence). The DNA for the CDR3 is TGTGCCAGCAGCCAGGCAGGATTGCCAGATACGCAGTATTTT. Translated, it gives CASSQAGLPDTQYF.